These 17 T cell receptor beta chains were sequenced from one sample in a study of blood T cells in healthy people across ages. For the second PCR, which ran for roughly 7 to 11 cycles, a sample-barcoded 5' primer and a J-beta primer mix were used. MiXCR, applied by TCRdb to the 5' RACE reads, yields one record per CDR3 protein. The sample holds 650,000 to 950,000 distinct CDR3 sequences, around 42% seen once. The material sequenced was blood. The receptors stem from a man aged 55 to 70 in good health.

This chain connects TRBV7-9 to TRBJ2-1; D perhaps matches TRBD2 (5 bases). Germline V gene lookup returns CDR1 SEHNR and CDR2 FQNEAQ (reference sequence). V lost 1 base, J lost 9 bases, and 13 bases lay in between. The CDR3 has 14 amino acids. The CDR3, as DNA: TGTGCCAGCAGCTTAGAGGTCAGCGGCAGTGAGCAGTTCTTC. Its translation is CASSLEVSGSEQFF.

The CDR3 DNA is TGTGCCAGCAGTTTACGGGGTGTGAGGACTGAAGCTTTCTTT. Its protein product is CASSLRGVRTEAFF. The chain recombines TRBV27 with TRBJ1-1; D uncertain. Trimming took 2 bases from V and 5 from J, leaving 12 bases between them. This CDR3 spans 14 amino acids. Germline lookup yields CDR1 MNHEY and CDR2 SMNVEV (reference sequence).

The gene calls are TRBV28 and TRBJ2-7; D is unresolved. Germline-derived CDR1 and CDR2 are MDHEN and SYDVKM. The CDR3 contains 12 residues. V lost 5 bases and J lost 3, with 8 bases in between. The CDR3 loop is CASSVSHYEQYF. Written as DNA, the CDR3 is TGTGCCAGCAGTGTCAGTCACTACGAGCAGTACTTC.

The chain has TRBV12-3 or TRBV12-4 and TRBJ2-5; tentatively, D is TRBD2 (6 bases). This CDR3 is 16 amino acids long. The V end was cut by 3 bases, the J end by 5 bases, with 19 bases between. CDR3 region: CASSLAGGVEGETQYF. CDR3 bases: TGTGCCAGCAGTTTGGCTGGCGGGGTAGAGGGGGAGACCCAGTACTTC.

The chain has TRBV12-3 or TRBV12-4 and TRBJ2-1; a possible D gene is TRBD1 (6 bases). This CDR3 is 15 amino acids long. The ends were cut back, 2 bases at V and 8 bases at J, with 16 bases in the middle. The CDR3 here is CASSLLVGQQDEQFF. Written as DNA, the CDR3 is TGTGCCAGCAGTTTATTAGTGGGACAACAGGATGAGCAGTTCTTC.

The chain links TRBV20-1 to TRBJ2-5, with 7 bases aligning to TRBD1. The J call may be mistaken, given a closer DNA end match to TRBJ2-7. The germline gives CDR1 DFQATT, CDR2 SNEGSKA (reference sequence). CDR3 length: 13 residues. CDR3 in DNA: TGCAGTGCTAGACCCGGGACAGACTACGAGCAGTACTTC. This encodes CSARPGTDYEQYF.

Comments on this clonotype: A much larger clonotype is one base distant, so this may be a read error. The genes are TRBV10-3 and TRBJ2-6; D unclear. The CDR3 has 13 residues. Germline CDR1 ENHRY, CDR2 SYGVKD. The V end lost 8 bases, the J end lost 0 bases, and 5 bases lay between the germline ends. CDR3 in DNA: TGTGCCATCTACCACTCTGGGGCCAACGTCCTGACTTTC. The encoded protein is CAIYHSGANVLTF.

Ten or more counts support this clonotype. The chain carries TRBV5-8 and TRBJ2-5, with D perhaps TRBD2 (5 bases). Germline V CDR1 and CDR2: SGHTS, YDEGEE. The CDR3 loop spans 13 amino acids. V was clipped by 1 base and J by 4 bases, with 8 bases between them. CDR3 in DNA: TGTGCCAGCAGCTTGACGGGATCAGAGACCCAGTACTTC. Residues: CASSLTGSETQYF.

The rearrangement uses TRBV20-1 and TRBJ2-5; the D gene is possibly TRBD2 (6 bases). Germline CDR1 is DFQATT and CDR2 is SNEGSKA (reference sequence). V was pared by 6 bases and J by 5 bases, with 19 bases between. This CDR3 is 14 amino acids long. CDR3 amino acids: CSAKSTLARETQYF. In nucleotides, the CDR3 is TGCAGTGCCAAGTCTACGCTAGCGAGGGAGACCCAGTACTTC.

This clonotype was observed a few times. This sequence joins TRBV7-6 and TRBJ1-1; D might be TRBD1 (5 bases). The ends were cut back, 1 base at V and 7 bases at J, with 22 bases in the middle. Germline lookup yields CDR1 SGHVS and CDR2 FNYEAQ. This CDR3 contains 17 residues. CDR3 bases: TGTGCCAGCAGCTTAGGCCCAGTAGGGGCCCGAACTGATGAAGCTTTCTTT. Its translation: CASSLGPVGARTDEAFF. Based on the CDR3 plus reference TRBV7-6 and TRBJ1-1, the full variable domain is GAGVSQSPRYKVTKRGQDVALRCDPISGHVSLYWYRQALGQGPEFLTYFNYEAQQDKSGLPNDRFSAERPEGSISTLTIQRTEQRDSAMYRCASSLGPVGARTDEAFFGQGTRLTVV.

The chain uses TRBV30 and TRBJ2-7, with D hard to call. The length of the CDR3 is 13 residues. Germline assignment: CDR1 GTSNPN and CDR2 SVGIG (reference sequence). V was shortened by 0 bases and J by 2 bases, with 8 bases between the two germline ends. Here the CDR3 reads CAWSVSAAYEQYF. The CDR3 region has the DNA TGTGCCTGGAGTGTATCGGCTGCCTACGAGCAGTACTTC.

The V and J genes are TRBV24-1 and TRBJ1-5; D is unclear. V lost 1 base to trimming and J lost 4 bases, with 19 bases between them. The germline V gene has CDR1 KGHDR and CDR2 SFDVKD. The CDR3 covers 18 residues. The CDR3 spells CATSDFTFPGAENQPQHF. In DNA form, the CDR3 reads TGTGCCACCAGTGATTTTACGTTCCCGGGAGCGGAGAATCAGCCCCAGCATTTT.

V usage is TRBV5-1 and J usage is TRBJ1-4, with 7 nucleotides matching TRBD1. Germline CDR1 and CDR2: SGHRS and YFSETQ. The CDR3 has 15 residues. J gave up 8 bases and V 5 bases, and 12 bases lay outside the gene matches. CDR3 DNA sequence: TGCGCCAGCAGGGACAGGAGTCGTCGGTCGGAAAAACTGTTTTTT. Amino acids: CASRDRSRRSEKLFF.

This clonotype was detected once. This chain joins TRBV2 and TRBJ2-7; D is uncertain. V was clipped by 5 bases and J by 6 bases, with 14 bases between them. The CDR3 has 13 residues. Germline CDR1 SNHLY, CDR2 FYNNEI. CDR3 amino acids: CASSRQGWAEQYF. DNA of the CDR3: TGTGCCAGCAGTAGGCAAGGGTGGGCCGAGCAGTACTTC.

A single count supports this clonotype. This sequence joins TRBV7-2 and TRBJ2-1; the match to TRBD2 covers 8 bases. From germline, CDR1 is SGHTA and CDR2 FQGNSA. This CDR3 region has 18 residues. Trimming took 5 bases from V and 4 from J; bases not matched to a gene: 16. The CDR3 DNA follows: TGTGCCAGCAGCCTTTGGCCCGGCGGGGGGAGCAAGTACAATGAGCAGTTCTTC. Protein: CASSLWPGGGSKYNEQFF.

The CDR3 spells CASSFGQVDGYTF. CDR3 DNA: TGTGCCAGCAGCTTCGGACAGGTCGATGGCTACACCTTC. This chain links TRBV7-2 with TRBJ1-2; the match to TRBD1 covers 7 bases. The junction had 4 bases not matched to a gene; V was cut back by 3 bases and J by 6 bases. The V gene's germline CDR1 is SGHTA and CDR2 FQGNSA. CDR3 size: 13 residues.

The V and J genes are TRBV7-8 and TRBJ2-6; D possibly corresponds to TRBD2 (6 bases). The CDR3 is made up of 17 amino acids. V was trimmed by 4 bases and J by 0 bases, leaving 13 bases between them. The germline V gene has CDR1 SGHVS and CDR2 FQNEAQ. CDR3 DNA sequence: TGTGCCAGCAGCTGGAGGGAACCCTACTCTGGGGCCAACGTCCTGACTTTC. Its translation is CASSWREPYSGANVLTF.